This TCR beta chain was captured by sequencing in a study of vaccination and CD4 T cells after COVID-19. About the research overall: Median time from second vaccine dose to sampling was roughly 65 days (14 to 241). At days 161 to 241 post-vaccination, as well as at day 14, a few convalescent patients were sampled.

This clonotype showed up just a few times. The antigen is undetermined. The CDR3 covers 14 residues. Germline loops: CDR1 MNHEY, CDR2 SVGAGI. V gave up 2 bases and J gave up 8 bases; unmatched junction bases: 6. Study results and caveats: With convalescent patients, a median 86.3% of reactive clones emerged solely after vaccination. Spike mono-reactivity held for 304 of 307 vaccine-specific clones in convalescent patients.

Time point specified: late sampling 161 to 241 days after vaccination in three convalescent patients. Each CDR3 protein gets one entry after TCRdb re-called the PCR reads with MiXCR. The sample includes some 33,000 distinct CDR3 sequences, 36% of them seen just once. The material was CD4+ T cells from blood, obtained about 7 months after SARS-CoV-2 vaccination. This sequence originates from a human donor who had recovered from COVID-19. J is TRBJ2-1 and V is TRBV6-5; 7 bases align to TRBD1. Here the CDR3 reads CASSYTTGTDEQFF. DNA for the CDR3: TGTGCCAGCAGTTACACCACCGGGACAGATGAGCAGTTCTTC.